The T cell receptor beta chain under discussion was sequenced for a study of control samples from healthy donors and cancer patients. The germline V and J ends were trimmed by 6 bases and 5 bases, with 13 bases remaining between them. This CDR3 spans 13 amino acids. Germline V gene data show CDR1 as ENHRY and CDR2 as SYGVKD. Method: immunoSEQ multiplex PCR; TCRdb's copy keeps in-frame clones and lacks some. The sample lists 84,000 or so clones, 75% to 95% occurring once. The sequenced material came from blood. The rearrangement links TRBV10-3 to TRBJ1-1, with unresolved D. This TCR was sampled from a man aged 25 to 45 in good health. The CDR3 is CAISQVGLTEAFF. The CDR3 DNA reads as TGTGCCATCAGCCAGGTGGGGTTGACTGAAGCTTTCTTT.